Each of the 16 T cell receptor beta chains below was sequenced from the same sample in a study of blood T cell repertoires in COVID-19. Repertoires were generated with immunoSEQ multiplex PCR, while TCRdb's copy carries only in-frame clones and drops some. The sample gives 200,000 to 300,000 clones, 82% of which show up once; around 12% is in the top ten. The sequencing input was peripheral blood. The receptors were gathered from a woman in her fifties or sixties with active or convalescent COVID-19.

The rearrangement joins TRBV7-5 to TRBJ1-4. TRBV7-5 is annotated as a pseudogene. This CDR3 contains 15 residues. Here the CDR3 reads CASSPGGRGDEKLFF. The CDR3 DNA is TGTGCCAGCTCACCGGGGGGACGGGGGGATGAAAAACTGTTTTTT.

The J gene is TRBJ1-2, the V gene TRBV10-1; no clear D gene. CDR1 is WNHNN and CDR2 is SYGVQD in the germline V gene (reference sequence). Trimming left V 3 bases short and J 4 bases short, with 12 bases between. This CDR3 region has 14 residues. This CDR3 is CASSEHVEGYGYTF. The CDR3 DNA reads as TGCGCCAGCAGTGAACATGTGGAGGGCTATGGCTACACCTTC.

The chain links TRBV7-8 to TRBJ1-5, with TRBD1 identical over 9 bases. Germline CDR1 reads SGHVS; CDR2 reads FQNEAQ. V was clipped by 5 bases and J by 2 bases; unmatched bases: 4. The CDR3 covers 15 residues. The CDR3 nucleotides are TGTGCCAGCAGCCGGGACAGGGCCGGCAATCAGCCCCAGCATTTT. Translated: CASSRDRAGNQPQHF.

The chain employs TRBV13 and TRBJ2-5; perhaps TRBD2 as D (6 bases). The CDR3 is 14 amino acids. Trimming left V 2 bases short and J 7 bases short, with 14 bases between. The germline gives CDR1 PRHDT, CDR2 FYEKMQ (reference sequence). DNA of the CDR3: TGTGCCAGCAGCTTAACTGGCGGGGCTGGGACCCAGTACTTC. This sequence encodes CASSLTGGAGTQYF.

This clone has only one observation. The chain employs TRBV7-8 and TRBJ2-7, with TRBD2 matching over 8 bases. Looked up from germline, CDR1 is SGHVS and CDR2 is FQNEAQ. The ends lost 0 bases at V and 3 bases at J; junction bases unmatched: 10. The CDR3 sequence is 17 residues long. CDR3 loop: CASSLARYYRGGYEQYF. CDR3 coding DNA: TGTGCCAGCAGCTTAGCGCGGTATTATCGGGGGGGCTACGAGCAGTACTTC. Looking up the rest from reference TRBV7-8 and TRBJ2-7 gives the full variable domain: GAGVSQSPRYKVAKRGQDVALRCDPISGHVSLFWYQQALGQGPEFLTYFQNEAQLDKSGLPSDRFFAERPEGSVSTLKIQRTQQEDSAVYLCASSLARYYRGGYEQYFGPGTRLTVT.

CDR3 bases: TGTGCCAGCAGTCACAGGGACAGGCGCGAGACCGCTAACTATGGCTACACCTTC. Translated, it gives CASSHRDRRETANYGYTF. The chain joins TRBV6-6 to TRBJ1-2; 8 bases agree with TRBD1. This CDR3 is 18 amino acids long. V dropped 5 bases and J dropped 0; count of bases not matched to a gene: 14. Germline CDR1 reads MNHNY; CDR2 reads SVGAGI (reference sequence).

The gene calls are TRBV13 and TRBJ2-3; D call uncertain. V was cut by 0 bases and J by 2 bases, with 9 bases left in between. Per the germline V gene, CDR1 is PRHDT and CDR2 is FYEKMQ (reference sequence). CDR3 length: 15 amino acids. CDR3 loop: CASSLGGPPTDTQYF. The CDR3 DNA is TGTGCCAGCAGCTTAGGGGGCCCACCCACAGATACGCAGTATTTT.

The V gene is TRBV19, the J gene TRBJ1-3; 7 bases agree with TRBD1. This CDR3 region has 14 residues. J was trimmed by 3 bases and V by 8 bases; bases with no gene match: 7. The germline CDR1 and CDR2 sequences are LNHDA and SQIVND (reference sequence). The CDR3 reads CASGQTGFGNTIYF. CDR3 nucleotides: TGTGCCAGTGGACAGACAGGGTTTGGAAACACCATATATTTT.

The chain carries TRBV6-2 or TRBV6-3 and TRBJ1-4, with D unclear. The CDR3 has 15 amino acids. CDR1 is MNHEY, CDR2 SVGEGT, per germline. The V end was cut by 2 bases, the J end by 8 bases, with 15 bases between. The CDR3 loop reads CASSYHPALGEKLFF. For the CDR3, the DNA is TGTGCCAGCAGTTACCATCCAGCCCTCGGGGAAAAACTGTTTTTT.

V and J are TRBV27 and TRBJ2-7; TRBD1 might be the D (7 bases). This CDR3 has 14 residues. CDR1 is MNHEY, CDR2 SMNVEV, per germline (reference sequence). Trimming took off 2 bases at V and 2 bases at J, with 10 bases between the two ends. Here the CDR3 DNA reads TGTGCCAGCAGTTTAGCGGGACAGACCTACGAGCAGTACTTC. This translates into CASSLAGQTYEQYF.

DNA of the CDR3: TGTGCCAGCTCTGCAGGGTCAGCATCTGGGGAGCTGTTTTTT. This sequence encodes CASSAGSASGELFF. The rearrangement joins TRBV18 to TRBJ2-2, with D possibly matching TRBD1 (5 bases). The germline V gene has CDR1 KGHSH and CDR2 LQKENI. The CDR3 is 14 residues long. Trimming left V 6 bases short and J 8 bases short, with 16 bases between.

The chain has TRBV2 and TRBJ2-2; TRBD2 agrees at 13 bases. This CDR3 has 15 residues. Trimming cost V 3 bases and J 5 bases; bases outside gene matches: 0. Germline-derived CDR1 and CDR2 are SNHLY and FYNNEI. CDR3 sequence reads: CASSEGLAGTGELFF. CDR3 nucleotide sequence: TGTGCCAGCAGTGAGGGACTAGCGGGGACCGGGGAGCTGTTTTTT.

The CDR3 bases are TGTGCCAGCAGCCGCGCTCAGGGGCGAGGTTTGTACGGCTACACCTTC. This translates into CASSRAQGRGLYGYTF. The genes are TRBV5-4 and TRBJ1-2; D perhaps matches TRBD1 (6 bases). This CDR3 is built from 16 residues. V was pared by 4 bases and J by 8 bases, with 24 bases between. CDR1 and CDR2 from the germline V gene are SGHNT and YYREEE (reference sequence).

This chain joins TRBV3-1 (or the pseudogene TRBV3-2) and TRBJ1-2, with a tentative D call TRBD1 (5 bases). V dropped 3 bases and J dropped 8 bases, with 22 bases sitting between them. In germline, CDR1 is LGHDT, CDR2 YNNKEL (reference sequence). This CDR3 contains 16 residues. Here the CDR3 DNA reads TGTGCCAGCAGCCATGGACTGCGGGGGGTCGTGCGAGGCTACACCTTC. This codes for CASSHGLRGVVRGYTF.

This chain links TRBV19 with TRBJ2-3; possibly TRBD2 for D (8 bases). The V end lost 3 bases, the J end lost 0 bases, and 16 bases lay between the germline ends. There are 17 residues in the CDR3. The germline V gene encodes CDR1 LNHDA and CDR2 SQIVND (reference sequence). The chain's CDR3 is CASSIGRGRTSTDTQYF. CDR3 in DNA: TGTGCCAGTAGTATCGGGAGGGGGCGAACTAGCACAGATACGCAGTATTTT.

CDR3 loop: CASSLAGGGAVETQYF. DNA for the CDR3: TGTGCCAGCAGCTTGGCCGGCGGGGGGGCAGTGGAGACCCAGTACTTC. The gene calls are TRBV5-4 and TRBJ2-5; 9 positions agree with TRBD2. V was pared by 0 bases and J by 5 bases, with 8 bases of the junction left unmatched. Per germline, CDR1 SGHNT and CDR2 YYREEE (reference sequence). The CDR3 has 16 amino acids.